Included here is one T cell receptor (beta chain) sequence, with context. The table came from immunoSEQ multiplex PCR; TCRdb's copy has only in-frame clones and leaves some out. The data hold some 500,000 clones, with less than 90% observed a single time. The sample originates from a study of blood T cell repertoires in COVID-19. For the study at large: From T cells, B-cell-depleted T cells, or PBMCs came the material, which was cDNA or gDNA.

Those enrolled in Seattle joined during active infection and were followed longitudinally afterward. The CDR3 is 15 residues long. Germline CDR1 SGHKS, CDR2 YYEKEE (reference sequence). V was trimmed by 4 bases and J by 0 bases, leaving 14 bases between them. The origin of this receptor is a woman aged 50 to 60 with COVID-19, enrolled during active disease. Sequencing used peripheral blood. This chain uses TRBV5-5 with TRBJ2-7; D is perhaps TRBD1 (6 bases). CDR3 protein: CASSRRDISSYEQYF. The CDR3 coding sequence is TGTGCCAGCAGCCGCCGGGACATCAGCTCCTACGAGCAGTACTTC.